The 18 T cell receptor beta chains given below trace back to one sample, sequenced in a study of OX40 agonist ivuxolimab in advanced cancers. Clones were read by immunoSEQ multiplex PCR, and TCRdb kept only the in-frame ones, dropping some. The sample yields 20,000 to 25,000 clones, 85% to 95% seen once. The material sequenced was CD4+ or CD8+ T cells sorted from blood, taken in a trial of the OX40 agonist ivuxolimab. The source is an adult with an advanced solid tumor such as melanoma, head and neck, liver or kidney cancer.

The chain recombines TRBV27 with TRBJ1-5; no definite D call. V was cut by 3 bases and J by 6 bases, with 9 bases left in between. The CDR3 is made up of 13 amino acids. Germline CDR1 MNHEY, CDR2 SMNVEV (reference sequence). The CDR3 loop reads CASSLGVGQPQHF. As DNA, the CDR3 is TGTGCCAGCAGTTTGGGAGTTGGTCAGCCCCAGCATTTT.

The rearrangement links TRBV30 to TRBJ2-1, with D maybe TRBD1 (5 bases). V was trimmed by 4 bases and J by 4 bases, leaving 14 bases between them. The CDR3 spans 14 residues. In germline, CDR1 is GTSNPN, CDR2 SVGIG (reference sequence). The DNA for the CDR3 is TGTGCCTGGACCCAGGGTGGTGGATACAATGAGCAGTTCTTC. This translates into CAWTQGGGYNEQFF.

The chain employs TRBV6-5 and TRBJ1-6; no firm D call. The CDR3 consists of 14 residues. The V end lost 4 bases, the J end lost 8 bases, and 12 bases lay between the germline ends. The germline CDR1 and CDR2 sequences are MNHEY and SVGAGI. CDR3 amino acids: CASSSDPADSPLHF. DNA for the CDR3: TGTGCCAGCAGTTCCGATCCGGCGGATTCACCCCTCCACTTT.

The V and J genes are TRBV7-9 and TRBJ2-1; perhaps TRBD2 as D (6 bases). Trimming removed 4 bases at V and 7 bases at J, with 20 bases between. The CDR3 is 16 residues long. Germline V gene sequence: CDR1 SEHNR, CDR2 FQNEAQ (reference sequence). In nucleotides, the CDR3 is TGTGCCAGCAGCTCGATTGGGGGGAGGCATTTTAATGAGCAGTTCTTC. Residues: CASSSIGGRHFNEQFF.

The genes are TRBV5-6 and TRBJ2-2, with a tentative D call TRBD1 (6 bases). This CDR3 has 12 amino acids. Trimming took 4 bases from V and 8 from J, leaving 9 bases between them. CDR1 and CDR2 from the germline V gene are SGHDT and YYEEEE. CDR3 nucleotide sequence: TGTGCCAGCAGCCCTGACAGGGGGGAGCTGTTTTTT. It codes for CASSPDRGELFF.

The CDR3 here is CSALEGYSYEQYF. The CDR3 bases are TGCAGCGCCCTCGAGGGTTATAGCTACGAGCAGTACTTC. V is TRBV29-1 and J is TRBJ2-7; D is perhaps TRBD2 (5 bases). This CDR3 is 13 amino acids long. Germline assignment: CDR1 SQVTM and CDR2 ANQGSEA. Deletions cut 7 bases from V and 3 bases from J, with 16 bases between.

The chain is built from TRBV10-2 and TRBJ2-5; D is possibly TRBD1 or TRBD2 (5 bases each). The V gene lost 0 bases and the J gene lost 5 bases, with 19 bases spanning the gap. In germline, CDR1 is WSHSY, CDR2 SAAADI. This CDR3 is 17 amino acids long. Here the CDR3 DNA reads TGCGCCAGCAGTGAGTCGGGGGACCAAGAGGAACGTGAGACCCAGTACTTC. Translation gives CASSESGDQEERETQYF.

The genes are TRBV19 and TRBJ2-7, with D possibly being TRBD1 (6 bases). Trimming took 4 bases from V and 0 from J, leaving 10 bases between them. The CDR3 totals 14 residues. CDR1 is LNHDA, CDR2 SQIVND, per germline (reference sequence). DNA for the CDR3: TGTGCCAGTAGTAATACAGGGTTCTCCTACGAGCAGTACTTC. This gives the protein CASSNTGFSYEQYF.

This chain connects TRBV2 to TRBJ2-7, with a possible D match to TRBD1 (5 bases). Trimming took 3 bases from V and 4 from J, leaving 13 bases between them. The length of the CDR3 is 14 residues. Per the germline V gene, CDR1 is SNHLY and CDR2 is FYNNEI. The CDR3 DNA follows: TGTGCCAGCAGTGACAGGGATAGAGAGTACGAGCAGTACTTC. It translates to CASSDRDREYEQYF.

V usage is TRBV6-6 and J usage is TRBJ2-5; 7 bases are shared with TRBD2. The germline gives CDR1 MNHNY, CDR2 SVGAGI (reference sequence). V trimming: 4 bases; J trimming: 5 bases; junction bases outside the gene matches: 7. The CDR3 runs 14 residues. The CDR3: CASSLSGVVETQYF. The CDR3 DNA follows: TGTGCCAGCAGTTTGAGCGGGGTCGTCGAGACCCAGTACTTC.

J is TRBJ1-1 and V is TRBV4-2, with 8 bases lining up with TRBD1. V shed 0 bases, J shed 6 bases, and the junction held 9 bases outside the gene matches. The CDR3 extends over 16 amino acids. Germline values: CDR1 LGHNA, CDR2 YNFKEQ. The chain's CDR3 is CASSQEQGARRAEAFF. CDR3 DNA sequence: TGTGCCAGCAGCCAAGAGCAGGGGGCGCGTCGGGCTGAAGCTTTCTTT.

The table lists this clone with a count of one. The chain couples TRBV29-1 to TRBJ1-2, with 9 bases aligning to TRBD1. The V and J ends lost 1 base and 6 bases, in that order; junction bases with no gene match: 6. This CDR3 comprises 14 residues. The V gene's germline CDR1 is SQVTM and CDR2 ANQGSEA. Written as DNA, the CDR3 is TGCAGCGTTGAAGCCTCCGGGACAGGGAATGGCTACACCTTC. Protein: CSVEASGTGNGYTF.

This sequence joins TRBV2 and TRBJ1-2; 7 positions agree with TRBD1. The CDR3 length is 14 residues. Trimming cost V 9 bases and J 5 bases; bases outside gene matches: 12. CDR1 and CDR2 from the germline V gene are SNHLY and FYNNEI. The CDR3 sequence is CASKKFGTAYGYTF. CDR3 DNA sequence: TGTGCCAGTAAAAAGTTCGGGACAGCTTATGGCTACACCTTC.

The V gene is TRBV27, the J gene TRBJ2-7, with TRBD1 identical over 7 bases. The V gene's germline CDR1 is MNHEY and CDR2 SMNVEV (reference sequence). V dropped 2 bases and J dropped 2; count of bases not matched to a gene: 3. The CDR3 has 14 amino acids. CDR3 in amino acids: CASSLNDRAYEQYF. The CDR3 region has the DNA TGTGCCAGCAGTTTAAACGACAGGGCCTACGAGCAGTACTTC.

The J gene is TRBJ2-1, the V gene TRBV7-9; unclear D gene. CDR1 is SEHNR, CDR2 FQNEAQ, per germline (reference sequence). Trimming removed 5 bases at V and 6 bases at J, with 11 bases between. The CDR3 is 13 amino acids. The CDR3 sequence is CASSRAGGNEQFF. DNA of the CDR3: TGTGCCAGCAGCCGAGCAGGCGGCAATGAGCAGTTCTTC.

The chain recombines TRBV13 with TRBJ2-3; the match to TRBD1 covers 9 bases. The germline V gene encodes CDR1 PRHDT and CDR2 FYEKMQ (reference sequence). The CDR3 is 17 amino acids. J was trimmed by 4 bases and V by 5 bases; bases with no gene match: 13. The DNA of the CDR3 is TGTGCCAGCAGCCCGCCCCCGGGGACAGGGTACTCAGATACGCAGTATTTT. Amino acids: CASSPPPGTGYSDTQYF. The full variable domain, in which reference TRBV13 and TRBJ2-3 provide the parts outside the CDR3, is AAGVIQSPRHLIKEKRETATLKCYPIPRHDTVYWYQQGPGQDPQFLISFYEKMQSDKGSIPDRFSAQQFSDYHSELNMSSLELGDSALYFCASSPPPGTGYSDTQYFGPGTRLTVL.

The chain carries TRBV5-4 and TRBJ1-2; weak D call: TRBD1 (5 bases). Germline CDR1 and CDR2: SGHNT and YYREEE (reference sequence). Trimming left V 4 bases short and J 3 bases short, with 13 bases between. CDR3 size: 14 residues. CDR3 DNA sequence: TGTGCCAGCAGCCCTGAGGGAGGGGACTATGGCTACACCTTC. Residues: CASSPEGGDYGYTF.

The V and J genes are TRBV9 and TRBJ2-7; D is ambiguous. The germline V and J ends were trimmed by 0 bases and 3 bases, with 10 bases remaining between them. Per the germline V gene, CDR1 is SGDLS and CDR2 is YYNGEE. The CDR3 extends over 14 amino acids. For the CDR3, the DNA is TGTGCCAGCAGCGTAGACTACCTAGGCTACGAGCAGTACTTC. It codes for CASSVDYLGYEQYF.